This T cell receptor (beta chain) was sequenced in a study of T cell clonality in common variable immunodeficiency. General observations from the study: Reportedly, TCR beta sequences from common variable immunodeficiency showed fewer deletions and N-nucleotide insertions.

The data were produced by immunoSEQ multiplex PCR, yet TCRdb's version contains in-frame clones alone and is incomplete. The data list 40,000 to 55,000 clones, none observed once; 5% to 6.5% falls to the top ten. Ten or more counts support this clone. Its target is unknown. Blood samples were heparinized, roughly 5 to 8.5 ml per donor. The sequenced sample consisted of peripheral blood mononuclear cells. The sequence was obtained from a person between 18 and 69 years old in good health.

CDR3 in amino acids: CASSTDSSYEQYF. The CDR3 bases that were read are TGTGCCAGTAGTACGGACAGCTCCTACGAG. This rearrangement joins TRBV19 to TRBJ2-7, with a possible D match to TRBD1 (6 bases). The read ends 3 residues shy of where the CDR3 ends; the end is completed using the germline J gene. The CDR3 is 13 amino acids. Germline CDR1 reads LNHDA; CDR2 reads SQIVND (reference sequence). V lost 4 bases and J 0 bases, leaving 7 bases between the germline ends. The variable domain in full, with the rest retrieved from reference TRBV19 and TRBJ2-7, is DGGITQSPKYLFRKEGQNVTLSCEQNLNHDAMYWYRQDPGQGLRLIYYSQIVNDFQKGDIAEGYSVSREKKESFPLTVTSAQKNPTAFYLCASSTDSSYEQYFGPGTRLTVT.